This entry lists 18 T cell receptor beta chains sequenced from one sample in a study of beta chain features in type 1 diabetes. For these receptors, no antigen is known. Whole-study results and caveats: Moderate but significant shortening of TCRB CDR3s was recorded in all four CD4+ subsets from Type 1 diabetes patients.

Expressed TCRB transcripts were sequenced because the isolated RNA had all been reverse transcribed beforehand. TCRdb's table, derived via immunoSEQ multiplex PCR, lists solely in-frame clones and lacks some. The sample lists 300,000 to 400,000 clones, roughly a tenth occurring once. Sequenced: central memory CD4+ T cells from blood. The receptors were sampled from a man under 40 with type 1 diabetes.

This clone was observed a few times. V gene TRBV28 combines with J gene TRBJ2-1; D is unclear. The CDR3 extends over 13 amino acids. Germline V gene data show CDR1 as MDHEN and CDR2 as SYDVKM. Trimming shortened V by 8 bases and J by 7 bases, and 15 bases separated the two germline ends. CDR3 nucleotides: TGTGCCAGCGTGTTCGAGGAATCGAATGAGCAGTTCTTC. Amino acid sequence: CASVFEESNEQFF.

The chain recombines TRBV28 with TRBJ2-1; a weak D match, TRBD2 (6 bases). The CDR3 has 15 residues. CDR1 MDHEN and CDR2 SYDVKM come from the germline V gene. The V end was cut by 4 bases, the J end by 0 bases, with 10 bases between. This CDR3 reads CASSSGGSSYNEQFF. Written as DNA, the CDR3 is TGTGCCAGCAGTTCTGGGGGGAGCTCCTACAATGAGCAGTTCTTC.

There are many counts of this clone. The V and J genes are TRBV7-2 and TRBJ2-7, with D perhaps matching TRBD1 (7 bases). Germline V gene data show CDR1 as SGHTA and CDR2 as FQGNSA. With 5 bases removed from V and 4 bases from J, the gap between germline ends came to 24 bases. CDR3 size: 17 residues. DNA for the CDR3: TGTGCCAGCAGCGCCCCCTCGAGGGCAGGGGGGAGATACGAGCAGTACTTC. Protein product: CASSAPSRAGGRYEQYF.

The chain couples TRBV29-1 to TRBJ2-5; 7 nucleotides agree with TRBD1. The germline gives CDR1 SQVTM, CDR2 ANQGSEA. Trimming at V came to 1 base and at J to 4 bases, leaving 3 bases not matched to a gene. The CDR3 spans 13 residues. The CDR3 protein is CSVEVNRGETQYF. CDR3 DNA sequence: TGCAGCGTTGAAGTAAACAGGGGAGAGACCCAGTACTTC.

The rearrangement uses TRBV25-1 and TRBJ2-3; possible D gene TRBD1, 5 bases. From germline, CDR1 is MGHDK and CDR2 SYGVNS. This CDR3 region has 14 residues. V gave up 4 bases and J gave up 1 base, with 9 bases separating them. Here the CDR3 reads CASSAGIGTDTQYF. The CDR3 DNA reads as TGTGCCAGCAGTGCAGGGATAGGCACAGATACGCAGTATTTT.

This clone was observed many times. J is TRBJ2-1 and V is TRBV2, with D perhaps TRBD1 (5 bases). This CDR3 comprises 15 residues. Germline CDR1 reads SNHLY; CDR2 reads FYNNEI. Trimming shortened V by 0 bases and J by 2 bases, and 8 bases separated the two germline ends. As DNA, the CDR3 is TGTGCCAGCAGTGAAGCGAAAGGGGCCTACAATGAGCAGTTCTTC. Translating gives CASSEAKGAYNEQFF.

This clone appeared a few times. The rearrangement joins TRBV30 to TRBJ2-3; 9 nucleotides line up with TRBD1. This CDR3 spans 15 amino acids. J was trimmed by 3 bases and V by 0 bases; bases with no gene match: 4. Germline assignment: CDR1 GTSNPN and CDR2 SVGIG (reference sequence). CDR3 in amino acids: CAWSVAGQGTDTQYF. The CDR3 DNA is TGTGCCTGGAGTGTAGCGGGACAGGGAACAGATACGCAGTATTTT.

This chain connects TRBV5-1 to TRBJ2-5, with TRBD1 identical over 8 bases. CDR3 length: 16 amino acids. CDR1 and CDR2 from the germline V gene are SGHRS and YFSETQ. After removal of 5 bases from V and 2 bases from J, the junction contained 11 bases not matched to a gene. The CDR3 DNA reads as TGCGCCAGCAGGGCGACGGGACAGGCCAATCAAGAGACCCAGTACTTC. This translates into CASRATGQANQETQYF.

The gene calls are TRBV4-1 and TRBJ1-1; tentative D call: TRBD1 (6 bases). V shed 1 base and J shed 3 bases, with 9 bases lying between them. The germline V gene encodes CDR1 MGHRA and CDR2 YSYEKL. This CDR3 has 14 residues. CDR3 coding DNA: TGCGCCAGCAGCCAAGTAGGGGGTCACACTGAAGCTTTCTTT. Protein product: CASSQVGGHTEAFF.

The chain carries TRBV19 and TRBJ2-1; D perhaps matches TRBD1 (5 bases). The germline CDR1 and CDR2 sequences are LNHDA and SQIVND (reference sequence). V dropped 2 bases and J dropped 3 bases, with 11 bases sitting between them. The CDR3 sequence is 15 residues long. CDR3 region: CASSIYQGFYNEQFF. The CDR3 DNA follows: TGTGCCAGTAGTATATATCAGGGTTTCTACAATGAGCAGTTCTTC.

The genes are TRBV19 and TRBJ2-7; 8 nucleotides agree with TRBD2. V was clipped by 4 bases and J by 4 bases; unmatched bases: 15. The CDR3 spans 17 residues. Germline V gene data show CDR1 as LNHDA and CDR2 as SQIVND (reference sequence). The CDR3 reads CASSTFAGGRVGYEQYF. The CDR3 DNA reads TGTGCCAGTAGTACCTTCGCGGGAGGCCGGGTTGGGTACGAGCAGTACTTC.

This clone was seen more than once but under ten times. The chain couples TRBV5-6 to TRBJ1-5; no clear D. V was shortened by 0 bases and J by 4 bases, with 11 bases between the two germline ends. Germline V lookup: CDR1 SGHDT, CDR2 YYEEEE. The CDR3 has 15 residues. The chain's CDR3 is CASSLGPRENQPQHF. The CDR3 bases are TGTGCCAGCAGCTTGGGTCCAAGGGAGAATCAGCCCCAGCATTTT.

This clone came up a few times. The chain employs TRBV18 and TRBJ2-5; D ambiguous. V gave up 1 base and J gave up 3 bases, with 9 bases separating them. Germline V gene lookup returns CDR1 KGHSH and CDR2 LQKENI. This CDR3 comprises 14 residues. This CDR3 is CASSPRVAEETQYF. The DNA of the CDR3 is TGTGCCAGCTCACCACGGGTGGCAGAAGAGACCCAGTACTTC.

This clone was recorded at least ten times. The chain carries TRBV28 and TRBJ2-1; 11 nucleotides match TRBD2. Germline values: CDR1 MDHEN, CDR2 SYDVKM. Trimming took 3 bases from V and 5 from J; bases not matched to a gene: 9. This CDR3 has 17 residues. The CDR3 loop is CASSFPTIAGGNNEQFF. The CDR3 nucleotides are TGTGCCAGCAGTTTCCCTACTATAGCGGGAGGGAACAATGAGCAGTTCTTC.

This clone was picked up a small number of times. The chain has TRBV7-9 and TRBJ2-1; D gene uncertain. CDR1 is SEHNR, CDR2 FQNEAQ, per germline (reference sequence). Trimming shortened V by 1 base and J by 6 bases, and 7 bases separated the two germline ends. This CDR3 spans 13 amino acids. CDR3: CASSLDFANEQFF. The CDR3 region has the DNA TGTGCCAGCAGCTTAGATTTTGCCAATGAGCAGTTCTTC.

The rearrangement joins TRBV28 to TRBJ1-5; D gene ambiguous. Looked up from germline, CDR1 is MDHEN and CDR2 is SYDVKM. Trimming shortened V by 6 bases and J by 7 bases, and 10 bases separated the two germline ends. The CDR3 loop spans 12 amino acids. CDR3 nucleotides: TGTGCCAGCAGCCCTCTATTACAGCCCCAGCATTTT. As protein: CASSPLLQPQHF. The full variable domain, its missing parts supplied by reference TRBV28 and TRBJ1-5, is DVKVTQSSRYLVKRTGEKVFLECVQDMDHENMFWYRQDPGLGLRLIYFSYDVKMKEKGDIPEGYSVSREKKERFSLILESASTNQTSMYLCASSPLLQPQHFGDGTRLSIL.

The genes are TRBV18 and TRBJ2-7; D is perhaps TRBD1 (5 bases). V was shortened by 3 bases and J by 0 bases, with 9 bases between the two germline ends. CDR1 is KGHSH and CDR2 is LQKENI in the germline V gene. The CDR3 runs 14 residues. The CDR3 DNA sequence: TGTGCCAGCTCACCGATTCAGGGCTCCTACGAGCAGTACTTC. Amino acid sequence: CASSPIQGSYEQYF. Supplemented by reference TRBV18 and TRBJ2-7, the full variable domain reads NAGVMQNPRHLVRRRGQEARLRCSPMKGHSHVYWYRQLPEEGLKFMVYLQKENIIDESGMPKERFSAEFPKEGPSILRIQQVVRGDSAAYFCASSPIQGSYEQYFGPGTRLTVT.

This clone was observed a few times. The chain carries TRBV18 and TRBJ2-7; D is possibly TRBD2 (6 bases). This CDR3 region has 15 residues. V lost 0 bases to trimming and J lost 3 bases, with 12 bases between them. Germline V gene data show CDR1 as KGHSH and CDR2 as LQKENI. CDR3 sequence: CASSPPEGAGYEQYF. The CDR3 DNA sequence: TGTGCCAGCTCACCACCGGAGGGAGCGGGCTACGAGCAGTACTTC. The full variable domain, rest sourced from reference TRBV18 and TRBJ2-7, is NAGVMQNPRHLVRRRGQEARLRCSPMKGHSHVYWYRQLPEEGLKFMVYLQKENIIDESGMPKERFSAEFPKEGPSILRIQQVVRGDSAAYFCASSPPEGAGYEQYFGPGTRLTVT.